This TCR beta chain is from a study of blood T cell repertoires in COVID-19. About the study: Collection of acute and convalescent COVID-19 samples took place in the United States, Italy and Spain.

Germline V gene lookup returns CDR1 ENHRY and CDR2 SYGVKD. The CDR3 loop spans 16 amino acids. V was shortened by 4 bases and J by 4 bases, with 19 bases between the two germline ends. Assay: immunoSEQ multiplex PCR; the TCRdb copy retains only in-frame clones and omits some. This sample has roughly 170,000 clones, with around 67% found just once. What was sequenced was peripheral blood. The TCR sequence derives from a woman at least 80 years old with acute or convalescent COVID-19. The V call is TRBV10-3, the J call TRBJ1-1; D possibly corresponds to TRBD1 (6 bases). CDR3 coding DNA: TGTGCCATCAGTGGGGGGCGGGTACAGGTGAGCACTGAAGCTTTCTTT. It yields the protein CAISGGRVQVSTEAFF.